These T cell receptor beta chains were read from a single sample in a study of T cells after somatic rescue of genetic block. Clones were sequenced by immunoSEQ multiplex PCR, and TCRdb holds only the in-frame ones, with some missing. The sample lists 70,000 or so clones; 92% were seen once. Input material: peripheral blood mononuclear cells (PBMCs). Receptor source: a man between 40 and 49 years old. Each CDR3 is given with its conserved first and last residue. D genes are given only for firm matches. For some rows the clone size is stated as once, few or many, or as a class when expanded; others skip it.

d_gene: NA; v_gene: TRBV30; j_gene: TRBJ2-2; abundance: NA; CDR3aa: CAWRQNTGELFF; CDR3nt: TGTGCCTGGCGACAGAACACCGGGGAGCTGTTTTTT
d_gene: NA; v_gene: TRBV27; j_gene: TRBJ1-2; abundance: NA; CDR3aa: CASSLSRGSYGYTF; CDR3nt: TGTGCCAGCAGTTTATCGAGGGGGAGCTATGGCTACACCTTC
d_gene: NA; v_gene: TRBV7-9; j_gene: TRBJ2-2; abundance: NA; CDR3aa: CASSLALIPGELFF; CDR3nt: TGTGCCAGCAGCTTAGCGCTAATCCCCGGGGAGCTGTTTTTT
d_gene: NA; v_gene: TRBV7-9; j_gene: TRBJ2-2; abundance: NA; CDR3aa: CASSLVEGEVGGELFF; CDR3nt: TGTGCCAGCAGCTTAGTAGAGGGGGAAGTCGGCGGGGAGCTGTTTTTT
d_gene: TRBD1; v_gene: TRBV15; j_gene: TRBJ1-2; abundance: NA; CDR3aa: CATSRDRRQGGYGYTF; CDR3nt: TGTGCCACCAGCAGAGACCGCAGACAGGGTGGCTATGGCTACACCTTC
d_gene: NA; v_gene: TRBV21-1; j_gene: TRBJ2-3; abundance: NA; CDR3aa: CASSGAGQNTTDTQYF; CDR3nt: TGTGCCAGCAGTGGAGCGGGGCAAAACACCACAGATACGCAGTATTTT
d_gene: TRBD1; v_gene: TRBV6-5; j_gene: TRBJ2-5; abundance: NA; CDR3aa: CASSNDRGTQYF; CDR3nt: TGTGCCAGCAGTAACGACAGGGGAACCCAGTACTTC
d_gene: NA; v_gene: TRBV2; j_gene: TRBJ2-2; abundance: once; CDR3aa: CASSPSWTGELFF; CDR3nt: TGTGCCAGCAGTCCTAGCTGGACCGGGGAGCTGTTTTTT
d_gene: TRBD1; v_gene: TRBV19; j_gene: TRBJ2-7; abundance: NA; CDR3aa: CASSISGTGYEQYF; CDR3nt: TGTGCCAGTAGTATTTCTGGGACAGGCTACGAGCAGTACTTC
d_gene: NA; v_gene: TRBV7-8; j_gene: TRBJ1-6; abundance: once; CDR3aa: CASSLTGFNSPLHF; CDR3nt: TGTGCCAGCAGCTTGACAGGTTTTAATTCACCCCTCCACTTT
d_gene: TRBD2; v_gene: TRBV5-4; j_gene: TRBJ2-1; abundance: NA; CDR3aa: CASIPSGSYNEQFF; CDR3nt: TGTGCCAGCATCCCTAGCGGGAGCTACAATGAGCAGTTCTTC
d_gene: TRBD1; v_gene: TRBV5-1; j_gene: TRBJ2-3; abundance: once; CDR3aa: CASSSRGGQGSNTDTQYF; CDR3nt: TGCGCCAGCAGCTCCCGTGGGGGACAGGGGTCAAACACAGATACGCAGTATTTT
d_gene: NA; v_gene: TRBV7-9; j_gene: TRBJ2-5; abundance: NA; CDR3aa: CASTHTTGRETQYF; CDR3nt: TGTGCCAGCACCCATACCACAGGGAGGGAGACCCAGTACTTC
d_gene: NA; v_gene: TRBV27; j_gene: TRBJ2-7; abundance: NA; CDR3aa: CASSLGSGAGYEQYF; CDR3nt: TGTGCCAGCAGTTTAGGGTCGGGAGCCGGGTACGAGCAGTACTTC
d_gene: NA; v_gene: TRBV5-1; j_gene: TRBJ2-2; abundance: NA; CDR3aa: CASTGANTGELFF; CDR3nt: TGCGCCAGCACCGGGGCGAACACCGGGGAGCTGTTTTTT
d_gene: NA; v_gene: TRBV11-2; j_gene: TRBJ2-5; abundance: few; CDR3aa: CASSRGRSETQYF; CDR3nt: TGTGCCAGCAGCCGGGGCAGATCGGAGACCCAGTACTTC
d_gene: NA; v_gene: TRBV5-1; j_gene: TRBJ2-1; abundance: once; CDR3aa: CASGEVGDSYNEQFF; CDR3nt: TGCGCCAGCGGGGAAGTAGGGGACTCCTACAATGAGCAGTTCTTC
d_gene: NA; v_gene: TRBV5-1; j_gene: TRBJ1-2; abundance: NA; CDR3aa: CASSPDSNYGYTF; CDR3nt: TGCGCCAGCAGCCCGGACAGTAACTATGGCTACACCTTC
d_gene: TRBD2; v_gene: TRBV7-9; j_gene: TRBJ2-5; abundance: once; CDR3aa: CASSLGAGGQETQYF; CDR3nt: TGTGCCAGCAGCTTAGGGGCGGGGGGCCAAGAGACCCAGTACTTC
d_gene: NA; v_gene: TRBV5-4; j_gene: TRBJ1-2; abundance: NA; CDR3aa: CASSLSPGYGYTF; CDR3nt: TGTGCCAGCAGCTTGTCCCCGGGCTATGGCTACACCTTC
d_gene: TRBD2; v_gene: TRBV28; j_gene: TRBJ2-1; abundance: NA; CDR3aa: CASSLLGLAGRDEQFF; CDR3nt: TGTGCCAGCAGTTTATTAGGCCTAGCGGGGCGGGATGAGCAGTTCTTC
d_gene: NA; v_gene: TRBV7-9; j_gene: TRBJ2-2; abundance: NA; CDR3aa: CARQEVFANTGELFF; CDR3nt: TGTGCCAGACAGGAGGTTTTCGCGAACACCGGGGAGCTGTTTTTT
d_gene: NA; v_gene: TRBV7-9; j_gene: TRBJ1-1; abundance: NA; CDR3aa: CATDAAGRGGRKEAFF; CDR3nt: TGTGCCACCGATGCAGCTGGAAGGGGAGGGAGGAAAGAAGCTTTCTTT
d_gene: NA; v_gene: TRBV9; j_gene: TRBJ2-3; abundance: NA; CDR3aa: CASSVAGSTDTQYF; CDR3nt: TGTGCCAGCAGCGTAGCTGGCAGCACAGATACGCAGTATTTT
d_gene: NA; v_gene: TRBV29-1; j_gene: TRBJ2-7; abundance: NA; CDR3aa: CSVKQVLVGEQYF; CDR3nt: TGCAGCGTTAAACAGGTTCTCGTTGGCGAGCAGTACTTC
d_gene: TRBD2; v_gene: TRBV7-6; j_gene: TRBJ2-1; abundance: NA; CDR3aa: CASSLPSGGIRGNEQFF; CDR3nt: TGTGCCAGCAGCTTACCGTCGGGGGGAATTCGAGGCAATGAGCAGTTCTTC
d_gene: TRBD1; v_gene: TRBV25-1; j_gene: TRBJ2-7; abundance: NA; CDR3aa: CASSVDRDYEQYF; CDR3nt: TGTGCCAGCAGTGTTGACAGGGACTACGAGCAGTACTTC
d_gene: NA; v_gene: TRBV4-1; j_gene: TRBJ1-4; abundance: NA; CDR3aa: CASSQGGRADANEKLFF; CDR3nt: TGCGCCAGCAGCCAAGGCGGCAGGGCAGATGCTAATGAAAAACTGTTTTTT
d_gene: NA; v_gene: TRBV19; j_gene: TRBJ2-1; abundance: NA; CDR3aa: CATAGWDSGYNEQFF; CDR3nt: TGTGCCACCGCGGGGTGGGACAGTGGGTACAATGAGCAGTTCTTC
d_gene: TRBD2; v_gene: TRBV18; j_gene: TRBJ2-7; abundance: NA; CDR3aa: CASSPGTSSYEQYF; CDR3nt: TGTGCCAGCTCACCAGGGACTAGCTCCTACGAGCAGTACTTC
d_gene: TRBD1; v_gene: TRBV10-3; j_gene: TRBJ1-3; abundance: NA; CDR3aa: CAISEIQGNTIYF; CDR3nt: TGTGCCATCAGTGAGATACAGGGGAACACCATATATTTT
d_gene: NA; v_gene: TRBV7-7; j_gene: TRBJ2-6; abundance: NA; CDR3aa: CASSDSGANVLTF; CDR3nt: TGTGCCAGCAGCGACTCTGGGGCCAACGTCCTGACTTTC
d_gene: NA; v_gene: TRBV6-6; j_gene: TRBJ2-3; abundance: NA; CDR3aa: CASSRQSRTDTQYF; CDR3nt: TGTGCCAGCAGTAGACAATCTCGCACAGATACGCAGTATTTT
d_gene: TRBD2; v_gene: TRBV5-1; j_gene: TRBJ2-3; abundance: NA; CDR3aa: CASTPWRGTTDTQYF; CDR3nt: TGCGCCAGCACCCCGTGGCGGGGGACCACAGATACGCAGTATTTT
d_gene: NA; v_gene: TRBV6-5; j_gene: TRBJ1-2; abundance: NA; CDR3aa: CASSYGMNQGNGGYTF; CDR3nt: TGTGCCAGCAGTTACGGCATGAACCAGGGTAACGGCGGCTACACCTTC
d_gene: NA; v_gene: TRBV7-6; j_gene: TRBJ1-1; abundance: NA; CDR3aa: CASTRGLNTEAFF; CDR3nt: TGTGCCAGCACAAGGGGCTTGAACACTGAAGCTTTCTTT
d_gene: TRBD1; v_gene: TRBV5-6; j_gene: TRBJ1-4; abundance: few; CDR3aa: CASSLGDRGQVEKLFF; CDR3nt: TGTGCCAGCAGCTTGGGGGACAGGGGGCAGGTGGAAAAACTGTTTTTT
d_gene: NA; v_gene: TRBV5-4; j_gene: TRBJ2-5; abundance: NA; CDR3aa: CASSSGLLGTQYF; CDR3nt: TGTGCCAGCAGCTCCGGACTCCTCGGAACCCAGTACTTC
d_gene: NA; v_gene: TRBV4-1; j_gene: TRBJ2-7; abundance: NA; CDR3aa: CASGSPGGGAKGSEQYF; CDR3nt: TGCGCCAGCGGGTCCCCAGGTGGGGGGGCAAAGGGGAGCGAGCAGTACTTC
d_gene: NA; v_gene: TRBV6-1; j_gene: TRBJ2-7; abundance: NA; CDR3aa: CASSDWGQTYEQYF; CDR3nt: TGTGCCAGCAGTGATTGGGGCCAGACATACGAGCAGTACTTC
d_gene: NA; v_gene: TRBV29-1; j_gene: TRBJ2-1; abundance: NA; CDR3aa: CSYWRGNEQFF; CDR3nt: TGCAGCTACTGGAGGGGTAATGAGCAGTTCTTC
d_gene: TRBD2; v_gene: TRBV5-5; j_gene: TRBJ2-5; abundance: NA; CDR3aa: CASSLGLAGSQETQYF; CDR3nt: TGTGCCAGCAGCTTGGGGCTAGCGGGCTCCCAAGAGACCCAGTACTTC
d_gene: TRBD2; v_gene: TRBV19; j_gene: TRBJ2-4; abundance: NA; CDR3aa: CASSIGTSGGGRKNIQYF; CDR3nt: TGTGCCAGTAGTATTGGGACTAGCGGGGGGGGACGCAAAAACATTCAGTACTTC
d_gene: NA; v_gene: TRBV7-9; j_gene: TRBJ1-2; abundance: NA; CDR3aa: CASSPGAETRTF; CDR3nt: TGTGCCAGCAGCCCGGGGGCCGAAACGAGGACCTTC
d_gene: TRBD2; v_gene: TRBV18; j_gene: TRBJ2-3; abundance: NA; CDR3aa: CASSPGGTSGRGDTQYF; CDR3nt: TGTGCCAGCTCACCAGGTGGGACTAGCGGGAGAGGTGATACGCAGTATTTT
d_gene: NA; v_gene: TRBV10-1; j_gene: TRBJ2-2; abundance: NA; CDR3aa: CASSDRQGKGTGELFF; CDR3nt: TGCGCCAGCAGTGACCGGCAGGGCAAAGGAACCGGGGAGCTGTTTTTT
d_gene: TRBD1; v_gene: TRBV18; j_gene: TRBJ1-4; abundance: NA; CDR3aa: CASSPPRQGSNEKLFF; CDR3nt: TGTGCCAGCTCACCACCCAGACAGGGTTCTAATGAAAAACTGTTTTTT
d_gene: NA; v_gene: TRBV4-1; j_gene: TRBJ2-7; abundance: once; CDR3aa: CASSQGDGGSLEQYF; CDR3nt: TGCGCCAGCAGCCAGGGGGACGGAGGATCTTTGGAGCAGTACTTC
d_gene: NA; v_gene: TRBV29-1; j_gene: TRBJ2-2; abundance: once; CDR3aa: CSVEGALNTGELFF; CDR3nt: TGCAGCGTTGAAGGGGCACTGAACACCGGGGAGCTGTTTTTT
d_gene: NA; v_gene: TRBV6-5; j_gene: TRBJ2-2; abundance: NA; CDR3aa: CASSRGGSTGELFF; CDR3nt: TGTGCCAGCAGTCGAGGGGGGTCCACCGGGGAGCTGTTTTTT
d_gene: NA; v_gene: TRBV28; j_gene: TRBJ2-5; abundance: NA; CDR3aa: CASSLWGISQETQYF; CDR3nt: TGTGCCAGCAGTTTATGGGGGATATCCCAAGAGACCCAGTACTTC